Presented here are 22 T cell receptor beta chains from one specimen sequenced in a study of OX40 agonist ivuxolimab in advanced cancers. Only in-frame clones appear in the TCRdb table, and some are missing; sequencing was by immunoSEQ multiplex PCR. The top ten hold about 4% of the sample, which has some 90,000 clones, about 90% seen once. Sequenced material: CD4+ or CD8+ T cells sorted from blood, taken in a trial of the OX40 agonist ivuxolimab. Receptors originate from an adult with an advanced solid tumor such as melanoma, head and neck, liver or kidney cancer.

The V and J genes are TRBV2 and TRBJ1-3; D unclear. Trimming took 7 bases from V and 0 from J, leaving 10 bases between them. This CDR3 spans 14 amino acids. Germline V gene data show CDR1 as SNHLY and CDR2 as FYNNEI. The CDR3 bases are TGTGCCAGCACCTTGGACGGCTCTGGAAACACCATATATTTT. As protein: CASTLDGSGNTIYF.

The chain joins TRBV9 to TRBJ1-4, with D possibly matching TRBD1 (5 bases). Trimming shortened V by 0 bases and J by 6 bases, and 9 bases separated the two germline ends. Per germline, CDR1 SGDLS and CDR2 YYNGEE. This CDR3 region has 14 residues. CDR3 in amino acids: CASSVAGTDEKLFF. In DNA, the CDR3 is TGTGCCAGCAGCGTAGCAGGGACGGATGAAAAACTGTTTTTT. Complete variable domain (other parts from reference TRBV9 and TRBJ1-4): DSGVTQTPKHLITATGQRVTLRCSPRSGDLSVYWYQQSLDQGLQFLIQYYNGEERAKGNILERFSAQQFPDLHSELNLSSLELGDSALYFCASSVAGTDEKLFFGSGTQLSVL.

The rearrangement links TRBV10-3 to TRBJ2-1; 7 nucleotides align to TRBD1. V lost 5 bases and J lost 2; bases outside the gene matches: 3. Germline V gene data show CDR1 as ENHRY and CDR2 as SYGVKD. The CDR3 has 14 amino acids. CDR3 bases: TGTGCCATCAGTCGGGACAGCACCTACAATGAGCAGTTCTTC. Protein: CAISRDSTYNEQFF.

This chain uses TRBV25-1 with TRBJ2-1; 11 positions agree with TRBD2. With 5 bases clipped from V and 4 bases from J, the junction kept 4 bases outside the gene matches. The CDR3 totals 15 residues. Germline V CDR1 and CDR2: MGHDK, SYGVNS. CDR3 bases: TGTGCCAGCAGTCACCTAGCGGGAGGATACAATGAGCAGTTCTTC. This gives the protein CASSHLAGGYNEQFF.

Comment on this clone: The junction and the germline gene differ at one end; a read error may be behind it. The gene calls are TRBV5-4 and TRBJ2-2; 8 bases align to TRBD1. In germline, CDR1 is SGHNT, CDR2 YYREEE (reference sequence). CDR3 length equals 14 residues. CDR3 amino acids: CTSSFPTGAGELFF. In DNA, the CDR3 is TGTACCAGCAGCTTTCCGACAGGGGCCGGGGAGCTGTTTTTT.

CDR3 residues: CASSLKLEYNEQFF. The CDR3 nucleotides are TGTGCCAGCAGTTTGAAACTAGAGTACAATGAGCAGTTCTTC. The chain uses TRBV27 and TRBJ2-1; tentatively, D is TRBD2 (5 bases). Trimming shortened V by 3 bases and J by 4 bases, and 10 bases separated the two germline ends. CDR1 MNHEY and CDR2 SMNVEV come from the germline V gene (reference sequence). CDR3 size: 14 residues.

The count of this clone is one. The chain recombines TRBV5-1 with TRBJ2-6; D call uncertain. Between the trimmed V and J ends, which lost 5 bases and 0 bases, there was a span of 12 bases. This CDR3 is built from 16 residues. The V gene's germline CDR1 is SGHRS and CDR2 YFSETQ. CDR3 DNA: TGCGCCAGCAGGTACCTTAGGCCCTCTGGGGCCAACGTCCTGACTTTC. Protein: CASRYLRPSGANVLTF. The whole variable domain, filled in from reference TRBV5-1 and TRBJ2-6, reads KAGVTQTPRYLIKTRGQQVTLSCSPISGHRSVSWYQQTPGQGLQFLFEYFSETQRNKGNFPGRFSGRQFSNSRSEMNVSTLELGDSALYLCASRYLRPSGANVLTFGAGSRLTVL.

The chain recombines TRBV11-2 with TRBJ2-7; tentative D call: TRBD1 (6 bases). The CDR3 consists of 14 residues. Germline lookup yields CDR1 SGHAT and CDR2 FQNNGV. The germline V and J ends were trimmed by 5 bases and 3 bases, with 14 bases remaining between them. DNA for the CDR3: TGTGCCAGCAGCCTAGGCGTGGGACACTACGAGCAGTACGTC. Translating it yields CASSLGVGHYEQYV.

The V and J genes are TRBV29-1 and TRBJ1-1; the D is unclear. The CDR3 runs 11 residues. The V gene's germline CDR1 is SQVTM and CDR2 ANQGSEA. Trimming cost V 7 bases and J 1 base, with 7 bases left between them. The CDR3 bases are TGCAGCGGCCAGTGGAACACTGAAGCTTTCTTT. Amino acid sequence: CSGQWNTEAFF.

This clone appeared a single time. This CDR3 is also generated by other DNA sequences in the sample. This chain joins TRBV28 and TRBJ2-3; D could derive from TRBD1 or TRBD2 (5 bases each). The V end lost 3 bases, the J end lost 2 bases, and 9 bases lay between the germline ends. Germline V gene lookup returns CDR1 MDHEN and CDR2 SYDVKM. The CDR3 runs 14 residues. The CDR3 sequence: CASSFSGTTDTQYF. CDR3 coding DNA: TGTGCCAGCAGTTTCTCAGGGACCACAGATACGCAGTATTTT.

V usage is TRBV7-3 and J usage is TRBJ2-2; 8 bases match TRBD2. The V and J ends lost 5 bases and 8 bases, in that order; junction bases with no gene match: 10. Germline values: CDR1 SGHTA, CDR2 FQGTGA. This CDR3 has 15 residues. The CDR3 sequence is CASSPQSGSRGELFF. CDR3 bases: TGTGCCAGCAGCCCCCAAAGCGGGAGTAGAGGGGAGCTGTTTTTT.

The gene calls are TRBV7-2 and TRBJ1-1; D unclear. V lost 0 bases to trimming and J lost 4 bases, with 3 bases between them. In germline, CDR1 is SGHTA, CDR2 FQGNSA. CDR3 length: 12 residues. The CDR3 loop is CASSLAGTEAFF. CDR3 DNA: TGTGCCAGCAGCTTAGCTGGCACTGAAGCTTTCTTT.

This chain connects TRBV11-1 to TRBJ2-7, with a possible D match to TRBD2 (6 bases). The CDR3 has 15 residues. Germline lookup yields CDR1 SGHAT and CDR2 FQDESV (reference sequence). Trimming took off 1 base at V and 1 base at J, with 11 bases between the two ends. CDR3 residues: CASSLVGSESYEQYF. For the CDR3, the DNA is TGTGCCAGCAGCTTAGTCGGGAGCGAATCCTACGAGCAGTACTTC.

V gene TRBV6-1 combines with J gene TRBJ1-1, with D perhaps TRBD1 (5 bases). V was cut by 2 bases and J by 5 bases, with 9 bases left in between. This CDR3 region has 13 residues. The germline V gene encodes CDR1 MNHNS and CDR2 SASEGT. CDR3 protein: CASSERGLTEAFF. The CDR3 nucleotides read TGTGCCAGCAGTGAACGGGGGTTGACTGAAGCTTTCTTT.

The rearrangement joins TRBV27 to TRBJ2-7, with 11 bases fitting TRBD2. Trimming removed 8 bases from V and 5 bases from J; junction bases left unmatched: 8. Per germline, CDR1 MNHEY and CDR2 SMNVEV (reference sequence). The CDR3 covers 14 residues. CDR3 in amino acids: CASDSSGRLDEQYV. The CDR3, as DNA: TGTGCCAGCGATTCTAGCGGGAGGTTAGACGAGCAGTACGTC.

This chain connects TRBV27 to TRBJ1-1, with D unclear. The ends were cut back, 6 bases at V and 1 base at J, with 12 bases in the middle. This CDR3 is 14 amino acids long. Germline V gene data show CDR1 as MNHEY and CDR2 as SMNVEV (reference sequence). CDR3 sequence reads: CASSTRPSNTEAFF. In DNA, the CDR3 is TGTGCCAGCAGCACCCGGCCATCGAACACTGAAGCTTTCTTT.

V gene TRBV6-1 combines with J gene TRBJ2-3, with unresolved D. This CDR3 is built from 14 residues. Trimming took 6 bases from V and 0 from J, leaving 10 bases between them. Germline V gives CDR1 MNHNS, CDR2 SASEGT. CDR3 in DNA: TGTGCCAGCAGCAGGATTACTAGCACAGATACGCAGTATTTT. It is translated as CASSRITSTDTQYF.

This clone turned up a few times. The rearrangement uses TRBV9 and TRBJ1-3, with a possible D match to TRBD1 (6 bases). The CDR3 is 13 amino acids. Germline V gene sequence: CDR1 SGDLS, CDR2 YYNGEE. The germline V and J ends were trimmed by 3 bases and 8 bases, with 12 bases remaining between them. The CDR3 DNA reads as TGTGCCAGCAGCGCCCGACAGGTTGACACCATATATTTT. It encodes CASSARQVDTIYF.

The rearrangement links TRBV27 to TRBJ2-7; tentatively, D is TRBD2 (5 bases). This CDR3 has 13 residues. CDR1 and CDR2 from the germline V gene are MNHEY and SMNVEV (reference sequence). V dropped 3 bases and J dropped 3 bases, with 9 bases sitting between them. The CDR3 DNA sequence: TGTGCCAGCAGTTTTCCGGGAAACTACGAGCAGTACTTC. Translation: CASSFPGNYEQYF.

There are a few counts of this clone. The rearrangement links TRBV27 to TRBJ1-5; TRBD1 agrees at 7 bases. The CDR3 runs 12 residues. Germline assignment: CDR1 MNHEY and CDR2 SMNVEV (reference sequence). Trimming cost V 8 bases and J 3 bases; bases outside gene matches: 1. CDR3: CASGTVNQPQHF. The CDR3 bases are TGTGCCAGCGGGACAGTCAATCAGCCCCAGCATTTT.

This chain connects TRBV19 to TRBJ2-3, with TRBD1 matching 7 bases. Per the germline V gene, CDR1 is LNHDA and CDR2 is SQIVND (reference sequence). After removal of 5 bases from V and 10 bases from J, the junction contained 9 bases not matched to a gene. This CDR3 is 13 amino acids long. CDR3 region: CASSPVGQSSQYF. Written as DNA, the CDR3 is TGTGCCAGTAGTCCTGTGGGACAGAGCTCGCAGTATTTT.

The chain recombines TRBV2 with TRBJ2-5; no clear D gene. Trimming removed 8 bases from V and 2 bases from J, with 12 bases in between. Germline V lookup: CDR1 SNHLY, CDR2 FYNNEI. The CDR3 has 13 amino acids. The CDR3 here is CASFQHPQETQYF. CDR3 DNA sequence: TGTGCCAGCTTCCAGCACCCGCAAGAGACCCAGTACTTC. Full variable domain (outside the CDR3, taken from reference TRBV2 and TRBJ2-5): EPEVTQTPSHQVTQMGQEVILRCVPISNHLYFYWYRQILGQKVEFLVSFYNNEISEKSEIFDDQFSVERPDGSNFTLKIRSTKLEDSAMYFCASFQHPQETQYFGPGTRLLVL.